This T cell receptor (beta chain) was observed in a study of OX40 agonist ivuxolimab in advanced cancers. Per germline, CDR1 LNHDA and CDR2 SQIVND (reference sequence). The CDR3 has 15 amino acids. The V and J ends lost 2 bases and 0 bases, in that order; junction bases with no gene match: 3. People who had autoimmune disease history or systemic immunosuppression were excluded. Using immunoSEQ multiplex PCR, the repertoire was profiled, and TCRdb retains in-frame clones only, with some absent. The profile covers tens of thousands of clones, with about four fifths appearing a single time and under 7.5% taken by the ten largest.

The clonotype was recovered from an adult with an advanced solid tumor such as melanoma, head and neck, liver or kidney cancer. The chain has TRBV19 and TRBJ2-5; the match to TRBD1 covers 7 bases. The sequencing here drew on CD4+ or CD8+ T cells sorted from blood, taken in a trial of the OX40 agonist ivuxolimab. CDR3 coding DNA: TGTGCCAGTAGTATAAGAGGGGGCGACCAAGAGACCCAGTACTTC. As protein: CASSIRGGDQETQYF.